Given below is one TCR beta chain in context. The antigen is unknown. One entry per CDR3 protein results from TCRdb running MiXCR on the reads. The table has more than 85,000 distinct CDR3 sequences, 16% seen once. This entry comes from a study of T cell repertoires in cytomegalovirus infection. Across the study: Evidence of both CMV infection and a matching HLA type came from public TCR beta signatures.

Whole-study findings and limits: The cumulative frequency of public TCR beta families identified carriers of CMV plus the relevant HLA. HLA-C-restricted CMV clonotypes gave the most frequent clonotype in two of eight donors.

This CDR3 region has 13 residues. Trimming removed 11 bases at V and 2 bases at J, with 15 bases between. Germline V gene sequence: CDR1 MNHEY, CDR2 SVGEGT. Sequencing was carried out using PBMCs. This sequence originates from a human donor in good health (CMV status not recorded). Some clones in this sample may be carry-over from other donors' samples. The gene calls are TRBV6-2 or TRBV6-3 and TRBJ2-5; D is unclear. CDR3: CAGSQRMQETQYF. CDR3 coding DNA: TGTGCCGGCTCCCAGAGGATGCAAGAGACCCAGTACTTC.